The next 3 T cell receptor beta chains were all read from a single sample in a study of blood T cell repertoires in COVID-19. The method was immunoSEQ multiplex PCR; TCRdb's version includes in-frame clones alone and lacks a portion of them. Of 95,000 or so clones listed, approximately 85% were seen once; the top ten hold roughly 20%. The sequenced sample was peripheral blood. Receptors originate from an elderly woman with active or convalescent COVID-19.

The chain has TRBV5-8 and TRBJ2-1; TRBD2 agrees at 15 bases. The V segment lost 3 bases and the J segment 10 bases; nucleotides outside the gene matches: 8. This CDR3 region has 16 residues. Germline CDR1 reads SGHTS; CDR2 reads YDEGEE. CDR3 sequence (DNA): TGTGCCAGCAGCTCCCTGGGACTAGCGGGAGGAGGCGAGCAGTTCTTC. Its translation is CASSSLGLAGGGEQFF.

The chain carries TRBV5-1 and TRBJ2-1; 7 bases map to TRBD2. Germline assignment: CDR1 SGHRS and CDR2 YFSETQ. V trimming: 2 bases; J trimming: 0 bases; junction bases outside the gene matches: 5. The CDR3 has 16 amino acids. CDR3 amino acids: CASSFHGGGSYNEQFF. CDR3 bases: TGCGCCAGCAGCTTCCATGGGGGGGGCTCCTACAATGAGCAGTTCTTC.

The chain combines TRBV30 with TRBJ2-7; TRBD2 matches 7 bases. This CDR3 is 15 amino acids long. The trim removed 4 bases at V and 6 bases at J, leaving 15 bases unmatched. The V gene's germline CDR1 is GTSNPN and CDR2 SVGIG (reference sequence). The CDR3 region is CAWKDGSFAGVEQYF. The CDR3 DNA follows: TGTGCCTGGAAGGACGGTTCCTTTGCGGGGGTCGAGCAGTACTTC.